The table lists the clone carrying this T cell receptor beta chain with a few counts. This entry is derived from a study of beta chain features in type 1 diabetes. Expressed TCRB transcripts were sequenced, since all the RNA that had been isolated was reverse transcribed. Using immunoSEQ multiplex PCR, the repertoire was profiled, and TCRdb retains in-frame clones only, with some absent. This sample has some 410,000 clones, with approximately 14% found just once. The J segment lost 3 bases and the V segment lost 4 bases, leaving 7 bases of the junction unmatched. The CDR3 contains 15 residues. Germline values: CDR1 LNHDA, CDR2 SQIVND (reference sequence).

This chain connects TRBV19 to TRBJ1-2; 8 bases are a match to TRBD1. This TCR derives from a man in his thirties or forties in good health. The source material was naive CD4+ T cells from blood. The CDR3 protein is CASSRTGTVDYGYTF. The CDR3 coding sequence is TGTGCCAGTAGTAGGACAGGGACTGTGGACTATGGCTACACCTTC.